This T cell receptor beta chain was documented in a study of CD8 T cells in ankylosing spondylitis. MiXCR, run by TCRdb on the 5' RACE reads, gives a single entry per CDR3 protein. Of 150,000 to 200,000 distinct CDR3 sequences in the sample, approximately 16% were seen once. Trimming stripped 3 bases from V and 4 bases from J, with 7 bases between. CDR3 size: 13 residues. The V gene's germline CDR1 is SGHKS and CDR2 YYEKEE (reference sequence). The rearrangement joins TRBV5-5 to TRBJ2-2, with D unresolved. The TCR originated in a male donor with ankylosing spondylitis or in good health (not recorded which). What was sequenced was blood, either unsorted or a sorted T cell fraction (not recorded which). The CDR3 protein is CASSSDITGELFF. The CDR3 DNA sequence: TGTGCCAGCAGCTCAGACATCACCGGGGAGCTGTTTTTT.